Each of the 30 T cell receptor beta chains below was sequenced from the same sample in a study of T-cell memory formation after mild COVID-19. TCRdb independently ran MiXCR on the 5' RACE reads; one entry per CDR3 protein. The sample carries around 90,000 distinct CDR3 sequences, around 16% recorded once. Sequencing was performed on PBMCs or a T cell subset sorted from them (not recorded which). All receptors come from a man younger than 30 who had mild COVID-19 (a few samples of this study predate the infection). Cell type and time point are not known.

This clonotype has ten or more counts. The chain joins TRBV29-1 to TRBJ2-5; 11 bases map to TRBD1. CDR1 and CDR2 (germline): SQVTM, ANQGSEA. V trimming: 4 bases; J trimming: 5 bases; junction bases outside the gene matches: 0. The CDR3 extends over 12 amino acids. The CDR3 spells CSVGTGGETQYF. The CDR3, as DNA: TGCAGCGTTGGGACAGGGGGCGAGACCCAGTACTTC. The entire variable domain, with the rest obtained from reference TRBV29-1 and TRBJ2-5, is as follows: SAVISQKPSRDICQRGTSLTIQCQVDSQVTMMFWYRQQPGQSLTLIATANQGSEATYESGFVIDKFPISRPNLTFSTLTVSNMSPEDSSIYLCSVGTGGETQYFGPGTRLLVL.

The chain is built from TRBV2 and TRBJ2-1, with D perhaps TRBD1 (5 bases). Trimming took off 6 bases at V and 8 bases at J, with 23 bases between the two ends. Per germline, CDR1 SNHLY and CDR2 FYNNEI. This CDR3 has 16 amino acids. CDR3 region: CASSAGFRGASDEQFF. Here the CDR3 DNA reads TGTGCCAGCAGCGCTGGTTTTAGGGGCGCCTCCGATGAGCAGTTCTTC. The full variable domain, rest sourced from reference TRBV2 and TRBJ2-1, is EPEVTQTPSHQVTQMGQEVILRCVPISNHLYFYWYRQILGQKVEFLVSFYNNEISEKSEIFDDQFSVERPDGSNFTLKIRSTKLEDSAMYFCASSAGFRGASDEQFFGPGTRLTVL.

The J gene is TRBJ2-1, the V gene TRBV5-1; 7 positions match TRBD1. Per germline, CDR1 SGHRS and CDR2 YFSETQ. CDR3 length equals 14 residues. With 4 bases clipped from V and 9 bases from J, the junction kept 10 bases outside the gene matches. CDR3: CASSIGQEIAEQFF. DNA for the CDR3: TGCGCCAGCAGCATTGGACAGGAAATAGCTGAGCAGTTCTTC.

V usage is TRBV3-1 and J usage is TRBJ2-7; 7 nucleotides line up with TRBD2. Germline V gene sequence: CDR1 LGHDT, CDR2 YNNKEL (reference sequence). The CDR3 has 15 residues. V gave up 2 bases and J gave up 4 bases; unmatched junction bases: 8. DNA of the CDR3: TGTGCCAGCAGCCAACATGGGAGGGGAGCGTACGAGCAGTACTTC. It codes for CASSQHGRGAYEQYF.

This clonotype was observed a handful of times. The chain is built from TRBV5-6 and TRBJ1-1; 8 bases fit TRBD1. After removal of 1 base from V and 11 bases from J, the junction contained 4 bases not matched to a gene. Germline CDR1 reads SGHDT; CDR2 reads YYEEEE. The CDR3 loop spans 12 amino acids. The CDR3 protein is CASSLRTGTAFF. As DNA, the CDR3 is TGTGCCAGCAGCTTGCGGACAGGGACGGCTTTCTTT.

Points on this clonotype: A read error may produce the germline difference seen at one junction end. This chain links TRBV19 with TRBJ1-5; no clear D. Germline CDR1 LNHDA, CDR2 SQIVND (reference sequence). The CDR3 consists of 12 residues. The CDR3 protein is CASSIQNQPQHF. CDR3 nucleotide sequence: TGTGCAAGTAGTATCCAGAATCAGCCCCAGCATTTT.

This clonotype was detected a few times. The rearrangement links TRBV6-5 to TRBJ2-7, with TRBD1 matching 10 bases. The V and J ends lost 6 bases and 5 bases, in that order; junction bases with no gene match: 7. The germline V gene encodes CDR1 MNHEY and CDR2 SVGAGI. The CDR3 extends over 14 amino acids. CDR3 residues: CASSQGQGRDEQYF. CDR3 in DNA: TGTGCCAGCAGCCAGGGACAGGGGCGGGACGAGCAGTACTTC.

The rearrangement joins TRBV20-1 to TRBJ1-1; 7 bases are shared with TRBD1. The CDR3 runs to 16 residues. Trimming removed 5 bases from V and 4 bases from J; junction bases left unmatched: 16. The germline V gene encodes CDR1 DFQATT and CDR2 SNEGSKA (reference sequence). CDR3 in DNA: TGCAGTGCTCACACAGGGAGGGGGCTGGTGGGCACTGAAGCTTTCTTT. Its translation is CSAHTGRGLVGTEAFF.

V and J are TRBV28 and TRBJ2-6; 8 bases agree with TRBD1. V shed 5 bases and J 12 bases; nucleotides not matched to a gene: 9. The germline gives CDR1 MDHEN, CDR2 SYDVKM. The CDR3 has 14 residues. The DNA of the CDR3 is TGTGCCAGCAGTACTAGACAGGGGCCGTCCGTCCTGACTTTC. Translated, it gives CASSTRQGPSVLTF.

The V gene is TRBV7-2, the J gene TRBJ1-1, with D perhaps TRBD1 (5 bases). The germline V gene encodes CDR1 SGHTA and CDR2 FQGNSA. Trimming took 3 bases from V and 6 from J, leaving 11 bases between them. There are 13 residues in the CDR3. CDR3 nucleotides: TGTGCCAGCAGCTTGGGGGGGGTCGCTGAAGCTTTCTTT. Translating gives CASSLGGVAEAFF.

The chain recombines TRBV6-2 or TRBV6-3 with TRBJ2-1, with 9 nucleotides matching TRBD1. The germline V gene encodes CDR1 MNHEY and CDR2 SVGEGT. This CDR3 spans 15 amino acids. V dropped 4 bases and J dropped 2; count of bases not matched to a gene: 3. CDR3 sequence (DNA): TGTGCCAGCAGTTTCCGGGACAGGGCCTACAATGAGCAGTTCTTC. This translates into CASSFRDRAYNEQFF.

The gene calls are TRBV9 and TRBJ1-1; D uncertain. The CDR3 sequence is 14 residues long. In germline, CDR1 is SGDLS, CDR2 YYNGEE. Deletions cut 3 bases from V and 1 base from J, with 10 bases between. The CDR3 sequence: CASSAGGRNTEAFF. Written as DNA, the CDR3 is TGTGCCAGCAGCGCCGGAGGGAGGAACACTGAAGCTTTCTTT.

The rearrangement joins TRBV15 to TRBJ2-2; TRBD2 agrees at 9 bases. V was pared by 5 bases and J by 2 bases, with 3 bases of the junction left unmatched. CDR3 length: 15 residues. CDR1 LNHNV and CDR2 YYDKDF come from the germline V gene (reference sequence). The CDR3 protein is CATSFSGGNTGELFF. DNA for the CDR3: TGTGCCACCAGCTTTAGCGGGGGAAACACCGGGGAGCTGTTTTTT.

This clonotype was seen only a few times. The rearrangement links TRBV6-5 to TRBJ2-7; D may match TRBD1 or TRBD2 (5 bases each). CDR3 length: 14 amino acids. CDR1 and CDR2 from the germline V gene are MNHEY and SVGAGI. The V end was cut by 6 bases, the J end by 4 bases, with 16 bases between. CDR3: CASSSEGPGYEQYF. The CDR3, as DNA: TGTGCCAGCAGCTCCGAGGGACCCGGGTACGAGCAGTACTTC.

The chain links TRBV4-1 to TRBJ2-5; 10 nucleotides line up with TRBD2. J lost 3 bases, V lost 0 bases, and 7 bases had no gene match. CDR3 length: 17 amino acids. The germline gives CDR1 MGHRA, CDR2 YSYEKL. The DNA of the CDR3 is TGCGCCAGCAGCCAAGAACCCCCCGGGACTAGCGAAGAGACCCAGTACTTC. It specifies CASSQEPPGTSEETQYF.

There are a few counts of this clonotype. The V gene is TRBV20-1, the J gene TRBJ2-5, with 8 bases matching TRBD2. Germline-derived CDR1 and CDR2 are DFQATT and SNEGSKA (reference sequence). The CDR3 has 14 amino acids. With V trimmed by 1 base and J by 2 bases, 3 bases remained unmatched. The CDR3 DNA follows: TGCAGTGCTAGAGGGACTAGCTTACAAGAGACCCAGTACTTC. This gives the protein CSARGTSLQETQYF.

This rearrangement joins TRBV20-1 to TRBJ2-3; TRBD2 aligns across 8 bases. Germline-derived CDR1 and CDR2 are DFQATT and SNEGSKA (reference sequence). The V and J ends lost 6 bases and 0 bases, in that order; junction bases with no gene match: 8. The CDR3 is 15 amino acids. CDR3 sequence reads: CSAQDGGGSTDTQYF. The CDR3 DNA sequence: TGCAGTGCCCAAGACGGCGGGGGGAGCACAGATACGCAGTATTTT.

The chain joins TRBV5-4 to TRBJ2-5; D is ambiguous. This CDR3 contains 13 residues. Between the trimmed V and J ends, which lost 4 bases and 3 bases, there was a span of 10 bases. The V gene's germline CDR1 is SGHNT and CDR2 YYREEE (reference sequence). The CDR3 bases are TGTGCCAGCAGCCCGGAGATGGAAGAGACCCAGTACTTC. Protein sequence: CASSPEMEETQYF.

V usage is TRBV6-2 or TRBV6-3 and J usage is TRBJ2-1; D ambiguous. The CDR3 is made up of 14 amino acids. The V and J ends lost 6 bases and 3 bases respectively, with 12 bases between them. The germline V gene has CDR1 MNHEY and CDR2 SVGEGT. CDR3 sequence: CASSLLEYYNEQFF. CDR3 bases: TGTGCCAGCAGCCTACTCGAGTACTACAATGAGCAGTTCTTC.

This clonotype was seen a handful of times. This chain uses TRBV6-6 with TRBJ2-7; D not resolved. The CDR3 contains 14 residues. Germline assignment: CDR1 MNHNY and CDR2 SVGAGI (reference sequence). V was pared by 2 bases and J by 0 bases, with 8 bases between. CDR3 nucleotides: TGTGCCAGCAGTTACGTGGAAAGCTCCTACGAGCAGTACGTC. This codes for CASSYVESSYEQYV.

V is TRBV6-5 and J is TRBJ1-5; the D is unclear. The germline gives CDR1 MNHEY, CDR2 SVGAGI. This CDR3 region has 13 residues. V gave up 5 bases and J gave up 4 bases, with 9 bases separating them. The CDR3 sequence: CASSLGNNQPQHF. CDR3 bases: TGTGCCAGCAGTCTCGGTAATAATCAGCCCCAGCATTTT.

The chain recombines TRBV12-3 or TRBV12-4 with TRBJ2-5; the D gene is possibly TRBD1 (6 bases). V was cut by 4 bases and J by 3 bases, with 6 bases left in between. The CDR3 sequence is 12 residues long. The CDR3 DNA is TGTGCCAGCAGTTACAGGGAAGAGACCCAGTACTTC. Protein sequence: CASSYREETQYF.

This clonotype has a handful of counts. This CDR3 is CASLEKFNEKLFF. The CDR3 region has the DNA TGTGCCAGCCTTGAGAAGTTTAATGAAAAACTGTTTTTT. The chain links TRBV6-1 to TRBJ1-4; D is uncertain. CDR3 length: 13 residues. Trimming pared 8 bases from V and 4 bases from J, leaving 11 bases between. Germline V CDR1 and CDR2: MNHNS, SASEGT.

A few counts support this clonotype. The rearrangement joins TRBV10-1 to TRBJ2-3, with TRBD2 matching 10 bases. From germline, CDR1 is WNHNN and CDR2 SYGVQD (reference sequence). The CDR3 covers 15 residues. Trimming removed 2 bases from V and 5 bases from J; junction bases left unmatched: 4. The CDR3 region has the DNA TGCGCCAGCAGTGAGGCAGCGGGGGGGCAAGATACGCAGTATTTT. As protein: CASSEAAGGQDTQYF.

The rearrangement uses TRBV3-1 and TRBJ2-5, with 9 nucleotides matching TRBD2. Germline assignment: CDR1 LGHDT and CDR2 YNNKEL (reference sequence). With V trimmed by 4 bases and J by 3 bases, 12 bases remained unmatched. The CDR3 is 17 residues long. CDR3 region: CASSPVDYRTSEETQYF. In nucleotides, the CDR3 is TGTGCCAGCAGCCCCGTCGATTATCGGACTAGCGAAGAGACCCAGTACTTC.

This clonotype occurred many times. This sequence joins TRBV4-3 and TRBJ2-3; D is perhaps TRBD1 or TRBD2 (5 bases each). V was cut by 3 bases and J by 2 bases, with 12 bases left in between. Germline CDR1 LGHNA, CDR2 YSLEER. This CDR3 is 15 amino acids long. The CDR3 sequence is CASSHTVGDTDTQYF. The CDR3 DNA follows: TGCGCCAGCAGCCATACAGTGGGGGACACAGATACGCAGTATTTT.

This clonotype has just a few counts. The rearrangement uses TRBV12-5 and TRBJ2-1, with D perhaps matching TRBD1 (6 bases). V shed 4 bases and J shed 8 bases, with 12 bases lying between them. The CDR3 has 13 residues. Germline V CDR1 and CDR2: LGHNT, FRNRAP. The CDR3 DNA sequence: TGTGCTAGTGGTTCAGGTGAGGGGGATGAGCAGTTCTTC. Amino acids: CASGSGEGDEQFF.

CDR3 bases: TGTGCCAGCAGTACCCACCCGGGTGTGTTCGGGACCTACGAGCAGTACTTC. Its protein product is CASSTHPGVFGTYEQYF. The chain employs TRBV27 and TRBJ2-7, with D possibly being TRBD2 (5 bases). Between the trimmed V and J ends, which lost 5 bases and 2 bases, there was a span of 22 bases. The CDR3 has 17 residues. From germline, CDR1 is MNHEY and CDR2 SMNVEV (reference sequence).

The chain is built from TRBV15 and TRBJ1-5; 9 nucleotides agree with TRBD1. Germline V CDR1 and CDR2: LNHNV, YYDKDF (reference sequence). Trimming took 0 bases from V and 7 from J; bases not matched to a gene: 7. The CDR3 totals 16 residues. In DNA, the CDR3 is TGTGCCACCAGCAGAGATGCGAGGACAGGGGAACAGCCCCAGCATTTT. Amino acid sequence: CATSRDARTGEQPQHF.

The V and J genes are TRBV20-1 and TRBJ2-4; D ambiguous. V lost 0 bases and J 9 bases, leaving 9 bases between the germline ends. This CDR3 comprises 12 residues. Germline CDR1 DFQATT, CDR2 SNEGSKA (reference sequence). The CDR3: CSARDGYPIQYF. The CDR3, as DNA: TGCAGTGCTAGAGATGGGTACCCCATTCAGTACTTC.